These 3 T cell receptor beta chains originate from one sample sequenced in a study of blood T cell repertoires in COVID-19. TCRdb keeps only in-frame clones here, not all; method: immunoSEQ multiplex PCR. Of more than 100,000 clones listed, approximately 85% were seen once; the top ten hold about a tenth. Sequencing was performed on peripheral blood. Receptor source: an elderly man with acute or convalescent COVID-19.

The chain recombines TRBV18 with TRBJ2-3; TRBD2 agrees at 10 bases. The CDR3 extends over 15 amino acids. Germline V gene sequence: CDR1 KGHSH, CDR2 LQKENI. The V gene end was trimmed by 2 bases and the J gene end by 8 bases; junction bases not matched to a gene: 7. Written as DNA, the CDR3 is TGTGCCAGCTCACCAACTAGCGGGATCCCAAGTACGCAGTATTTT. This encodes CASSPTSGIPSTQYF.

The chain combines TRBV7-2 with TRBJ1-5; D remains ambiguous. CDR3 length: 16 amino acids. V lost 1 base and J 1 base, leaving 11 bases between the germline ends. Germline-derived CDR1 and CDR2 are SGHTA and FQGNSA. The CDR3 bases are TGTGCCAGCAGCTTAGATCGAACAGAAAGCAATCAGCCCCAGCATTTT. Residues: CASSLDRTESNQPQHF.

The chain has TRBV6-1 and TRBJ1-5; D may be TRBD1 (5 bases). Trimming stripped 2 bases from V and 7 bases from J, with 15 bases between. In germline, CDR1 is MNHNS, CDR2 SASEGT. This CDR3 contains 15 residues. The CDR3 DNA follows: TGTGCCAGCAGTGAAAGTCCAGGGCTTCACCAGCCCCAGCATTTT. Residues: CASSESPGLHQPQHF.